These 5 T cell receptor beta chains share one sample of origin, sequenced in a study of blood T cells in healthy people across ages. PCR was performed a second time for about 7 to 11 cycles using a sample-barcoded 5' primer and a J-beta primer mix. A single record per CDR3 protein comes from TCRdb applying MiXCR to the 5' RACE reads. The data hold some 890,000 distinct CDR3 sequences, with around 29% observed a single time. This sample also belongs to another study, concerning T cells of mothers and their children.

Sequences were obtained from blood. The receptors shown here come from a woman between 35 and 50 years old in good health.

This clonotype showed up just a few times. The CDR3 spells CASDGQGTATQYF. In DNA form, the CDR3 reads TGTGCCAGCGACGGACAGGGAACCGCTACGCAGTATTTT. The rearrangement links TRBV28 to TRBJ2-3, with 8 bases fitting TRBD1. This CDR3 has 13 residues. Trimming removed 8 bases from V and 8 bases from J; junction bases left unmatched: 9. From germline, CDR1 is MDHEN and CDR2 SYDVKM.

The CDR3 region is CASSEALTVSYNEQYF. CDR3 in DNA: TGTGCCAGCAGTGAAGCTTTGACAGTCTCCTACAATGAGCAGTACTTC. The chain is built from TRBV6-1 and TRBJ2-1, with D tentatively TRBD1 (5 bases). The J call could be wrong; TRBJ2-7 is a better fit for the DNA end. The CDR3 is 16 residues long. Germline lookup yields CDR1 MNHNS and CDR2 SASEGT.

This clonotype was seen more than once but under ten times. This rearrangement joins TRBV12-3 or TRBV12-4 to TRBJ1-2; 12 bases are shared with TRBD1. The CDR3 runs 16 residues. The J segment lost 4 bases and the V segment lost 5 bases, leaving 8 bases of the junction unmatched. CDR3 loop: CASSTGQGASSYGYTF. DNA of the CDR3: TGTGCCAGCAGTACGGGACAGGGGGCGTCGAGCTATGGCTACACCTTC.

The chain links TRBV2 to TRBJ2-7; maybe TRBD1 (6 bases). CDR1 is SNHLY, CDR2 FYNNEI, per germline. CDR3 length equals 14 residues. V was cut by 7 bases and J by 0 bases, with 13 bases left in between. CDR3 bases: TGTGCCAGCAAGTCCGACAGGCTCTCCTACGAGCAGTACTTC. Amino acid sequence: CASKSDRLSYEQYF.

The chain links TRBV28 to TRBJ2-2, with unresolved D. Trimming cost V 4 bases and J 0 bases, with 12 bases left between them. Germline assignment: CDR1 MDHEN and CDR2 SYDVKM. This CDR3 has 16 residues. The DNA of the CDR3 is TGTGCCAGCAGTTCCCCCCATATCACGAACACCGGGGAGCTGTTTTTT. It specifies CASSSPHITNTGELFF. The full variable domain, with the rest looked up from reference TRBV28 and TRBJ2-2, is DVKVTQSSRYLVKRTGEKVFLECVQDMDHENMFWYRQDPGLGLRLIYFSYDVKMKEKGDIPEGYSVSREKKERFSLILESASTNQTSMYLCASSSPHITNTGELFFGEGSRLTVL.